The following is a T cell receptor beta chain sequence with its context. This clonotype was found many times. The antigen it recognizes is unknown. No qualities accompany the bases; no much larger clone lies one base away. Each patient had bone marrow sampled at the time of active disease. Ficoll-Hypaque density gradient centrifugation was used to isolate bone marrow mononuclear cells. To remove myeloma plasma cells, the cells were labeled with CD138 magnetic microbeads on a MACS separator, and CD138-negative cells were then collected by negative selection. Purity of the isolated cells was checked by flow cytometry on an Attune NxT using CD138 antibodies. TRIzol reagent was used to extract total RNA, which was then quantified with a NanoDrop spectrophotometer. Paired RNA-seq and IR-seq were performed on each patient's CD138-negative bone marrow sample. Inclusive of the bounding cysteine and phenylalanine, the CDR3 is 17 residues long. Kept here is only the CDR3 DNA, which spans 51 bases and is read in frame from base 1. V trim: 0 bases; J trim: 1 base; unmatched bases: 7. CDR1 and CDR2 were assigned from the germline V gene (reference sequence) as MNHEY and SMNVEV.

This entry comes from a study of read filtering for tumor transcriptome and immune sequencing (dated by TCRdb to 2019 to 2021). Turning to the overall study: The cohort had approximately 16 male and over 12 female patients with a mean age of roughly 62 years, ranging from about 40 to 85. TCR repertoires obtained by targeted immune repertoire sequencing and by bulk whole-transcriptome sequencing performed on the same bone marrow samples were compared. A main aim was a read-filtering strategy for immune repertoire data, specifically whether clonotypes supported by a single read should be removed. Whole-transcriptome libraries were prepared with the TruSeq RNA Access Library Prep Kit after DNase treatment. TCR-region mapped reads per sample ranged from about 4.05 to 11 million with IR-seq versus only roughly 75 to 1273 with RNA-seq. By revised international staging, eight or nine patients were R-ISS I, over 15 were R-ISS II and over five were R-ISS III.

Results the study describes overall, beyond this receptor: The sorted CD138-negative fraction was not purified T cells but a mixed bone marrow immune population. Single-read clonotypes made up approximately 84% of clonotypes but only approximately 3.2% of total reads in IR-seq, compared with approximately 70% of clonotypes and roughly 40% of reads in RNA-seq. Clonotypes were captured by IR-seq at much higher depth and more reliably than by RNA-seq, and smaller IR-seq throughput was sufficient for identification of most shared clonotypes. The correlation between IR-seq and RNA-seq shared clonotype proportions was increased by removal of single-read clonotypes.

TCR libraries were constructed from approximately 360 ng RNA using the Immunoverse kit, and molecular barcoded adaptors covering alpha/delta and beta/gamma chains were employed. The same RNA used for transcriptome sequencing was used for TCR library preparation. Sequencing of the TCR libraries was done on an Illumina HiSeq 4000 with 2 x 150 cycles. For the original study's pipeline: Using MiXCR, which included quality filtering and error correction, TCR reads were aligned to human V, D, J and C references and then assembled into CDR3 clonotypes. The tcR package in R was used to analyze clonotype counts and gene usage diversity. For inspection of raw mapping reads, RNA-seq reads were mapped by STAR aligner version 2.5.3a onto GRCh37 of the human genome. To test how sequencing depth affects detected clonotypes, IR-seq fastq files were randomly downsampled with Seqtk 1.3. Using fastp at Q25 and MiXCR, TCRdb reprocessed the public reads and kept productive beta chains. Duplicate CDR3 protein sequences are folded into a single record with the most common DNA and genes. TCRdb, not the original authors, processed these V and J calls. This sample holds 15,000 to 20,000 distinct CDR3 sequences; 22% were observed only once. The ten largest clones represent about 25% of the sample.

The TCR was taken from a donor older than 35 with multiple myeloma. Sequences were obtained from a population of CD138-negative cells sorted from bone marrow. The cell subset or site label on this specimen signifies: bone marrow mononuclear cells depleted of CD138+ plasma/myeloma cells by negative magnetic selection. Recombination joined TRBV27 with TRBJ1-1; 8 central nucleotides agree with TRBD1. The sequence in DNA is TGTGCCAGCAGTTTATCTGACAGGGGCATCGCGAACACTGAAGCTTTCTTT. This sequence encodes CASSLSDRGIANTEAFF.